Described below is a single TCR beta chain sequence and its context. The V end was cut by 8 bases, the J end by 6 bases, with 14 bases between. Germline CDR1 and CDR2: ENHRY and SYGVKD. This CDR3 comprises 13 residues. Original processing notes: Amplification of reference gene primers provided the estimated nucleated cell counts. TCRdb's table, derived via immunoSEQ multiplex PCR, lists solely in-frame clones and lacks some. That table supplies the V and J calls and clone size; D and trimming were determined from the DNA. The sample includes a few hundred thousand clones, 81% of them seen just once. This entry is derived from a study of blood T cell repertoires in COVID-19. Study at large: From the United States, Italy and Spain came samples of acute and convalescent COVID-19. PBMCs, B-cell-depleted T cells, or T cells provided the cDNA or gDNA that made up the material.

The source of this sequence is a human donor with acute or convalescent COVID-19. The donor label of this sample is uncertain. Material for sequencing was peripheral blood. This rearrangement joins TRBV10-3 to TRBJ2-1; D may be TRBD2 (5 bases). CDR3 sequence (DNA): TGTGCCATCGCGTGGGAGCCGCGCAATGAGCAGTTCTTC. Protein sequence: CAIAWEPRNEQFF.